The 16 T cell receptor beta chains given below trace back to one sample, sequenced in a study of blood T cell repertoires in COVID-19. Method: immunoSEQ multiplex PCR; TCRdb's copy keeps in-frame clones and lacks some. Here the sample spans a few hundred thousand clones, 65% to 90% being singletons. The specimen was peripheral blood. The receptors originated from a woman between 65 and 79 years old with COVID-19, enrolled during active disease.

This sequence joins TRBV19 and TRBJ1-2; possibly TRBD1 for D (5 bases). The CDR3 is made up of 15 amino acids. The germline V gene encodes CDR1 LNHDA and CDR2 SQIVND (reference sequence). V was shortened by 5 bases and J by 0 bases, with 13 bases between the two germline ends. The CDR3 DNA reads TGTGCCAGTAGTCCCCAAGGGGCTACTAACTATGGCTACACCTTC. The encoded protein is CASSPQGATNYGYTF.

The chain recombines TRBV6-5 with TRBJ2-1; D is undetermined. The CDR3 is 13 residues long. Germline V gene sequence: CDR1 MNHEY, CDR2 SVGAGI. V was pared by 5 bases and J by 9 bases, with 14 bases between. DNA of the CDR3: TGTGCCAGCAGTCCGGTGGTTCAGGTTGAGCAGTTCTTC. It codes for CASSPVVQVEQFF.

The gene calls are TRBV7-2 and TRBJ1-5; 7 positions agree with TRBD1. The V segment lost 7 bases and the J segment 6 bases; nucleotides outside the gene matches: 18. Germline V gene lookup returns CDR1 SGHTA and CDR2 FQGNSA. The CDR3 contains 17 residues. The CDR3 spells CASTPHGRGGVGQPQHF. The CDR3 nucleotides read TGTGCCAGCACCCCCCACGGGAGAGGGGGCGTAGGTCAGCCCCAGCATTTT.

This chain connects TRBV24-1 to TRBJ1-2; 12 positions agree with TRBD1. Germline trimming cut 3 bases from V and 8 bases from J; bases unmatched to any gene: 6. CDR3 length: 15 residues. Germline CDR1 reads KGHDR; CDR2 reads SFDVKD. The CDR3 region is CATSDQGQGAQGYTF. The CDR3 region has the DNA TGTGCCACCAGTGATCAGGGACAGGGGGCGCAAGGCTACACCTTC.

V is TRBV11-3 and J is TRBJ2-5; 7 bases match TRBD2. CDR3 length: 15 residues. V lost 0 bases and J lost 1; bases outside the gene matches: 2. The germline CDR1 and CDR2 sequences are SGHNT and YENEEA. The CDR3 DNA follows: TGTGCCAGCAGCTTAGATGCGGGGGTCCAAGAGACCCAGTACTTC. Encoded protein: CASSLDAGVQETQYF.

This chain joins TRBV9 and TRBJ2-2, with D perhaps matching TRBD2 (5 bases). The ends were cut back, 0 bases at V and 1 base at J, with 7 bases in the middle. Per germline, CDR1 SGDLS and CDR2 YYNGEE. This CDR3 contains 15 residues. The CDR3 nucleotides are TGTGCCAGCAGCGTAGGAGGAGGGAACACCGGGGAGCTGTTTTTT. As protein: CASSVGGGNTGELFF.

The chain uses TRBV6-1 and TRBJ1-3; D is unresolved. This CDR3 comprises 16 residues. The germline V and J ends were trimmed by 2 bases and 1 base, with 12 bases remaining between them. Germline V gene lookup returns CDR1 MNHNS and CDR2 SASEGT. In nucleotides, the CDR3 is TGTGCCAGCAGTGAAACCGCAGGCTGGTCTGGAAACACCATATATTTT. Its protein product is CASSETAGWSGNTIYF.

The chain couples TRBV6-2 or TRBV6-3 to TRBJ2-7, with 7 bases lining up with TRBD2. Trimming took 5 bases from V and 3 from J; bases not matched to a gene: 13. The CDR3 sequence is 16 residues long. Per the germline V gene, CDR1 is MNHEY and CDR2 is SVGEGT. The CDR3 coding sequence is TGTGCCAGCAGTCACTACACCGGGACTACCATCTACGAGCAGTACTTC. Protein product: CASSHYTGTTIYEQYF.

This chain uses TRBV5-5 with TRBJ1-5; D ambiguous. CDR3 length: 16 residues. V lost 0 bases to trimming and J lost 3 bases, with 13 bases between them. Germline CDR1 and CDR2: SGHKS and YYEKEE (reference sequence). CDR3 nucleotides: TGTGCCAGCAGCTTGGGGGCACGGATCCCCAATCAGCCCCAGCATTTT. Its translation is CASSLGARIPNQPQHF.

The chain joins TRBV4-1 to TRBJ2-7, with 7 bases aligning to TRBD2. Germline V gene lookup returns CDR1 MGHRA and CDR2 YSYEKL. Trimming at V came to 4 bases and at J to 5 bases, leaving 8 bases not matched to a gene. The CDR3 is 14 amino acids. The CDR3 loop is CASSLGGTTHEQYF. CDR3 coding DNA: TGCGCCAGCAGCCTCGGCGGGACTACCCACGAGCAGTACTTC.

CDR3 sequence: CASRFPDRGNQPQHF. DNA for the CDR3: TGTGCCAGCAGATTTCCGGACAGGGGTAATCAGCCCCAGCATTTT. V and J are TRBV27 and TRBJ1-5, with 9 bases fitting TRBD1. CDR1 and CDR2 (germline): MNHEY, SMNVEV (reference sequence). Trimming took 6 bases from V and 4 from J; bases not matched to a gene: 7. The CDR3 has 15 amino acids.

The rearrangement uses TRBV11-1 and TRBJ2-5; TRBD2 might be the D (6 bases). This CDR3 spans 15 amino acids. Trimming took off 1 base at V and 5 bases at J, with 14 bases between the two ends. Looked up from germline, CDR1 is SGHAT and CDR2 is FQDESV (reference sequence). The CDR3 DNA reads TGTGCCAGCAGCTTAGAGGCGGGGTTGTGGGAGACCCAGTACTTC. Translated: CASSLEAGLWETQYF.

This sequence joins TRBV7-8 and TRBJ1-6; D gene ambiguous. From germline, CDR1 is SGHVS and CDR2 FQNEAQ. The CDR3 is 16 residues long. The V end was cut by 1 base, the J end by 10 bases, with 17 bases between. The CDR3 nucleotides read TGTGCCAGCAGCTTAGGGGTGGGCACGATGGCCTCACCCCTCCACTTT. Amino acid sequence: CASSLGVGTMASPLHF.

V gene TRBV29-1 combines with J gene TRBJ1-1; 7 bases line up with TRBD1. Germline V gene lookup returns CDR1 SQVTM and CDR2 ANQGSEA. The CDR3 loop spans 13 amino acids. V was clipped by 8 bases and J by 1 base; unmatched bases: 7. CDR3 loop: CSFHRDRNTEAFF. The CDR3 DNA is TGCAGCTTCCACCGGGACAGGAACACTGAAGCTTTCTTT.

The chain couples TRBV5-1 to TRBJ2-7, with 7 bases fitting TRBD2. The CDR3 is made up of 18 amino acids. V dropped 5 bases and J dropped 0; count of bases not matched to a gene: 17. CDR1 and CDR2 (germline): SGHRS, YFSETQ. CDR3 protein: CASRYFVGGPGISYEQYF. The CDR3 region has the DNA TGCGCCAGCAGGTATTTCGTGGGAGGGCCTGGGATCTCCTACGAGCAGTACTTC.

The gene calls are TRBV5-1 and TRBJ1-1; 10 positions match TRBD1. The length of the CDR3 is 15 residues. V was pared by 7 bases and J by 4 bases, with 10 bases of the junction left unmatched. Germline V lookup: CDR1 SGHRS, CDR2 YFSETQ. The CDR3: CASEGQGTGRTEAFF. CDR3 DNA sequence: TGCGCCAGCGAGGGACAGGGGACTGGGCGCACTGAAGCTTTCTTT.